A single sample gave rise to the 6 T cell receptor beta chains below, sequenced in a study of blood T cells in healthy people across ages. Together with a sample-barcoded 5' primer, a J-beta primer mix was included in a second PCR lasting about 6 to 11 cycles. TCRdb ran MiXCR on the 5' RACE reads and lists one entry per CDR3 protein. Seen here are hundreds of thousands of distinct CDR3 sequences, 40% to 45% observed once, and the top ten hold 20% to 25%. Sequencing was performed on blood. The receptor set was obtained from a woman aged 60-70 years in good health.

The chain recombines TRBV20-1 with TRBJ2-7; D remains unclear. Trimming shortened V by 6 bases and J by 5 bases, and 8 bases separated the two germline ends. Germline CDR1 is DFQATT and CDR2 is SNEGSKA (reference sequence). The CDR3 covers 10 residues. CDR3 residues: CSAEIHEQYF. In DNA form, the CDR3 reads TGCAGTGCCGAAATCCACGAGCAGTACTTC.

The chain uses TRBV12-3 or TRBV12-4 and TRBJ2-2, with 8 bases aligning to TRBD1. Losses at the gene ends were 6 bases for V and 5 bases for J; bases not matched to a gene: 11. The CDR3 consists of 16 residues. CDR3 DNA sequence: TGTGCCAGCAGCCCCGGACAGGGCGCAGGAACCGGGGAGCTGTTTTTT. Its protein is CASSPGQGAGTGELFF.

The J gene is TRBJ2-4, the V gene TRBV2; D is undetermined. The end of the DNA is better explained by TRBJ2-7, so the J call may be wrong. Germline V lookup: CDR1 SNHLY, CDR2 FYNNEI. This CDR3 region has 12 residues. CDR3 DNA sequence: TGTGCCAGCAGTGGAAAGGTAGACGAGCAGTACTTC. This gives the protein CASSGKVDEQYF.

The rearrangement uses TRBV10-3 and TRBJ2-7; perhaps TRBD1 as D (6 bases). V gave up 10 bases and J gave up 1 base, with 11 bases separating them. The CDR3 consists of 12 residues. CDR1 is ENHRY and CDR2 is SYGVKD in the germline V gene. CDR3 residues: CATVDSSYEQYF. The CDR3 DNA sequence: TGTGCCACGGTGGACAGTTCCTACGAGCAGTACTTC.

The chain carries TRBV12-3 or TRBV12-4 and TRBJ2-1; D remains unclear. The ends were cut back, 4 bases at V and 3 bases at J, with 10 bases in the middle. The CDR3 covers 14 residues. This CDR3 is CASSSGLGYNEQFF. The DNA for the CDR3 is TGTGCCAGCAGTTCCGGGCTAGGCTACAATGAGCAGTTCTTC.

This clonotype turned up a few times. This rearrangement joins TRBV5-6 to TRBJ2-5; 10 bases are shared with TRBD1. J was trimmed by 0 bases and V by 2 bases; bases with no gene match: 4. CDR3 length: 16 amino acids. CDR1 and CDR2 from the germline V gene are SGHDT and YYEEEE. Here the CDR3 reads CASSFVTGGNQETQYF. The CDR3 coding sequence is TGTGCCAGCAGCTTTGTGACAGGGGGCAACCAAGAGACCCAGTACTTC.